The rows below give T cell receptor beta chains drawn from one sample of a study of T cell changes during pregnancy in multiple sclerosis. Repertoires were generated with immunoSEQ multiplex PCR, while TCRdb's copy carries only in-frame clones and drops some. The profile shows some 52,000 clones, 80% to 95% of them singletons. Sequencing was performed on CD4+ T cells from peripheral blood mononuclear cells, taken in the third trimester of pregnancy. These receptors were collected from a female donor with multiple sclerosis, enrolled in a pregnancy study. The CDR3 runs from the conserved cysteine through the conserved F or W. The order of the fields is D gene, V gene, J gene, clone size, CDR3 DNA, CDR3 protein. D genes are given only for firm matches. Clone size is stated in some rows and not others, as once, few, many or a class when expanded.

d_call: TRBD1; v_call: TRBV6-5; j_call: TRBJ2-1; clone_size: -; cdr3_nt: TGTGCCAGCAGTTACCCTAACAGGGGGCAGTTCTTC; cdr3_aa: CASSYPNRGQFF
d_call: -; v_call: TRBV5-1; j_call: TRBJ2-1; clone_size: -; cdr3_nt: TGCGCCAGCAGCTTACAGCTCGGTCCAAACAATGAGCAGTTCTTC; cdr3_aa: CASSLQLGPNNEQFF
d_call: TRBD1; v_call: TRBV19; j_call: TRBJ2-4; clone_size: -; cdr3_nt: TGTGCCAGTAGTATAATCGAGACAGGGAGCAACATTCAGTACTTC; cdr3_aa: CASSIIETGSNIQYF
d_call: -; v_call: TRBV21-1; j_call: TRBJ1-2; clone_size: -; cdr3_nt: TGTGCCAGCAGCGATGGACAGGGGGCAGACTACACCTTC; cdr3_aa: CASSDGQGADYTF
d_call: -; v_call: TRBV7-2; j_call: TRBJ2-7; clone_size: -; cdr3_nt: TGTGCCAGCTCAGCCGGGACAACTCTTTACGAGCAGTACTTC; cdr3_aa: CASSAGTTLYEQYF
d_call: -; v_call: TRBV5-1; j_call: TRBJ2-5; clone_size: once; cdr3_nt: TGCGCCAGCAGCTTGGGTCGTGGCGGTCAAGAGACCCAGTACTTC; cdr3_aa: CASSLGRGGQETQYF
d_call: -; v_call: TRBV7-6; j_call: TRBJ1-3; clone_size: once; cdr3_nt: TGTGCCAGCAGCCTCTCTGGAAACACCATATATTTT; cdr3_aa: CASSLSGNTIYF
d_call: -; v_call: TRBV1; j_call: TRBJ2-5; clone_size: -; cdr3_nt: TGCACCAGCAGCCAAGATTGCCCAGCGGGGGGAGAGACCCAGTACTTC; cdr3_aa: CTSSQDCPAGGETQYF
d_call: -; v_call: TRBV2; j_call: TRBJ1-2; clone_size: few; cdr3_nt: TGTGCCAGCAGGCCGGAGGGAGGCTATGGCTACACCTTC; cdr3_aa: CASRPEGGYGYTF
d_call: TRBD1; v_call: TRBV10-3; j_call: TRBJ1-1; clone_size: -; cdr3_nt: TGTGCCATCAGGGACGACAGGGTGTCTGAAGCTTTCTTT; cdr3_aa: CAIRDDRVSEAFF
d_call: -; v_call: TRBV5-1; j_call: TRBJ1-1; clone_size: -; cdr3_nt: TGCGCCAGCAGCGGTGGCTTGGGAGGGCGGACTGAAGCTTTCTTT; cdr3_aa: CASSGGLGGRTEAFF
d_call: TRBD1; v_call: TRBV5-1; j_call: TRBJ1-3; clone_size: -; cdr3_nt: TGCGCCAGCAGCCCAGGACAGGGGCAAGCTGGAAACACCATATATTTT; cdr3_aa: CASSPGQGQAGNTIYF
d_call: -; v_call: TRBV6-6; j_call: TRBJ1-5; clone_size: -; cdr3_nt: TGTGCCAGCAGCCCTCAGGGATCGCGTTGGGATCAGCCCCAGCATTTT; cdr3_aa: CASSPQGSRWDQPQHF
d_call: -; v_call: TRBV5-6; j_call: TRBJ1-4; clone_size: -; cdr3_nt: TGTGCCAGCAGCTTCAGGTTTTCCAGTGAAAAACTGTTTTTT; cdr3_aa: CASSFRFSSEKLFF
d_call: -; v_call: TRBV9; j_call: TRBJ1-3; clone_size: -; cdr3_nt: TGTGCCAGCAGCGTTGAGATAGAAAACACCATATATTTT; cdr3_aa: CASSVEIENTIYF
d_call: TRBD2; v_call: TRBV5-6; j_call: TRBJ2-5; clone_size: -; cdr3_nt: TGTGCCAGCAGCCAGACTAGCGGGGGGCCGGGCCAAGAGACCCAGTACTTC; cdr3_aa: CASSQTSGGPGQETQYF